The 22 T cell receptor beta chains in this list originate from one sample, sequenced in a study of CD8 T cells in Susac syndrome. After extraction with the RNeasy kit, roughly 0.45 to 1 ug of the RNA was reverse transcribed using random hexamers. TCRdb fed the immunoSEQ multiplex PCR reads into MiXCR, producing one record per CDR3 protein. Here the sample spans about 24,000 distinct CDR3 sequences, 90% to 95% being singletons. Sequencing was done on a sample of CD8+ T cells from PBMCs. Receptors were obtained from a human donor with Susac syndrome.

The chain uses TRBV6-2 or TRBV6-3 and TRBJ2-1; tentative D call: TRBD2 (6 bases). The germline V gene has CDR1 MNHEY and CDR2 SVGEGT. The CDR3 sequence is 15 residues long. V was cut by 7 bases and J by 6 bases, with 19 bases left in between. The CDR3 bases are TGTGCCAGCACCAGGCGGGGCGGCCCCGGCAATGAGCAGTTCTTC. Its protein product is CASTRRGGPGNEQFF.

This clonotype was observed a handful of times. This chain uses TRBV7-8 with TRBJ2-7; 14 bases are a match to TRBD2. The length of the CDR3 is 17 residues. J lost 3 bases, V lost 4 bases, and 8 bases had no gene match. In germline, CDR1 is SGHVS, CDR2 FQNEAQ. The CDR3 spells CASSSGLAGAHGYEQYF. The CDR3 coding sequence is TGTGCCAGCAGCTCGGGACTAGCGGGGGCGCATGGCTACGAGCAGTACTTC.

V gene TRBV28 combines with J gene TRBJ2-5; D uncertain. V was clipped by 2 bases and J by 5 bases, with 6 bases between them. Germline CDR1 and CDR2: MDHEN and SYDVKM. This CDR3 has 12 residues. The CDR3 nucleotides are TGTGCCAGCAGTTTAGGGTTGGAGACCCAGTACTTC. Translation gives CASSLGLETQYF.

The J gene is TRBJ1-4, the V gene TRBV25-1; 10 nucleotides align to TRBD1. Germline V gene lookup returns CDR1 MGHDK and CDR2 SYGVNS. This CDR3 comprises 18 residues. V lost 6 bases, J lost 6 bases, and 16 bases stayed unmatched. The CDR3 sequence is CASRGLGTGALRDEKLFF. CDR3 nucleotide sequence: TGTGCCAGCAGGGGTTTAGGGACAGGGGCCCTTCGTGATGAAAAACTGTTTTTT. Supplemented by reference TRBV25-1 and TRBJ1-4, the full variable domain reads EADIYQTPRYLVIGTGKKITLECSQTMGHDKMYWYQQDPGMELHLIHYSYGVNSTEKGDLSSESTVSRIRTEHFPLTLESARPSHTSQYLCASRGLGTGALRDEKLFFGSGTQLSVL.

This sequence joins TRBV6-5 and TRBJ2-7; a possible D gene is TRBD1 (7 bases). The V end lost 0 bases, the J end lost 2 bases, and 17 bases lay between the germline ends. CDR1 MNHEY and CDR2 SVGAGI come from the germline V gene. The CDR3 totals 17 residues. This CDR3 is CASSYSLIAGQPYEQYF. CDR3 coding DNA: TGTGCCAGCAGTTACTCGTTAATTGCGGGACAGCCCTACGAGCAGTACTTC.

The chain combines TRBV4-2 with TRBJ2-3, with no clear D. Germline CDR1 reads LGHNA; CDR2 reads YNFKEQ. CDR3 size: 14 residues. V lost 0 bases, J lost 2 bases, and 6 bases lay in between. The CDR3 here is CASSQDQATDTQYF. In DNA, the CDR3 is TGTGCCAGCAGCCAAGATCAGGCCACAGATACGCAGTATTTT.

This chain connects TRBV19 to TRBJ1-3; D perhaps matches TRBD1 (6 bases). V was pared by 6 bases and J by 7 bases, with 19 bases between. The CDR3 spans 15 residues. Germline V gene data show CDR1 as LNHDA and CDR2 as SQIVND (reference sequence). CDR3 sequence reads: CASSEGQFNYNTIYF. The CDR3 DNA sequence: TGTGCCAGTAGCGAAGGACAGTTCAACTACAACACCATATATTTT.

The chain employs TRBV27 and TRBJ2-7; D is perhaps TRBD1 (6 bases). V was trimmed by 5 bases and J by 7 bases, leaving 9 bases between them. CDR3 length: 11 residues. From germline, CDR1 is MNHEY and CDR2 SMNVEV (reference sequence). The CDR3 bases are TGTGCCAGCAGTCTCGGACAGGAGCAGTACTTC. Translated, it gives CASSLGQEQYF.

The chain uses TRBV5-1 and TRBJ2-7; weak D call: TRBD2 (7 bases). The CDR3 sequence is 15 residues long. The germline V gene has CDR1 SGHRS and CDR2 YFSETQ. V gave up 0 bases and J gave up 2 bases, with 12 bases separating them. The CDR3 coding sequence is TGCGCCAGCAGCTTGGACGGGGGGCTTGCCTACGAGCAGTACTTC. Translating it yields CASSLDGGLAYEQYF.

This CDR3 reads CSVGKDGIMTF. Here the CDR3 DNA reads TGCAGCGTTGGAAAGGACGGGATCATGACTTTC. V and J are TRBV29-1 and TRBJ2-6, with D perhaps TRBD2 (5 bases). CDR3 length: 11 residues. V was trimmed by 4 bases and J by 17 bases, leaving 15 bases between them. CDR1 and CDR2 from the germline V gene are SQVTM and ANQGSEA.

This chain links TRBV5-6 with TRBJ2-1; 8 positions match TRBD2. Looked up from germline, CDR1 is SGHDT and CDR2 is YYEEEE. The length of the CDR3 is 17 residues. Trimming took 4 bases from V and 5 from J; bases not matched to a gene: 14. The chain's CDR3 is CASSALALAAYNNEQFF. For the CDR3, the DNA is TGTGCCAGCAGCGCACTGGCACTAGCGGCCTACAACAATGAGCAGTTCTTC.

This chain links TRBV28 with TRBJ2-3; weak D call: TRBD1 (7 bases). CDR1 and CDR2 from the germline V gene are MDHEN and SYDVKM. The CDR3 has 15 amino acids. V shed 4 bases and J shed 6 bases, with 17 bases lying between them. CDR3 coding DNA: TGTGCCAGCAGTTATTCAGGGGGAGGTCAGGATACGCAGTATTTT. Protein product: CASSYSGGGQDTQYF.

The V and J genes are TRBV28 and TRBJ1-5, with D perhaps matching TRBD1 (6 bases). Trimming pared 5 bases from V and 0 bases from J, leaving 14 bases between. Germline values: CDR1 MDHEN, CDR2 SYDVKM. The CDR3 runs to 16 residues. The CDR3 sequence: CASSTRQAYSNQPQHF. The CDR3, as DNA: TGTGCCAGCAGTACCCGACAGGCTTATAGCAATCAGCCCCAGCATTTT.

The V call is TRBV19, the J call TRBJ1-2, with D maybe TRBD1 (5 bases). V was clipped by 8 bases and J by 4 bases, with 23 bases between them. The CDR3 contains 16 residues. CDR1 and CDR2 from the germline V gene are LNHDA and SQIVND (reference sequence). The CDR3 nucleotides read TGTGCCAGTTCGGCCCTCTGGGAAGGGGTGGGCTATGGCTACACCTTC. Translated, it gives CASSALWEGVGYGYTF.

CDR3 nucleotides: TGTGCCATCAGTCGAGGGGGATCCAACTATGGCTACACCTTC. Amino acids: CAISRGGSNYGYTF. J is TRBJ1-2 and V is TRBV10-3; a possible D gene is TRBD1 (6 bases). The CDR3 loop spans 14 amino acids. The ends were cut back, 5 bases at V and 2 bases at J, with 12 bases in the middle. Per the germline V gene, CDR1 is ENHRY and CDR2 is SYGVKD.

V is TRBV12-3 or TRBV12-4 and J is TRBJ2-3, with D hard to call. The CDR3 has 15 residues. V was cut by 6 bases and J by 3 bases, with 16 bases left in between. CDR3 in amino acids: CASSPPIGTTDTQYF. The CDR3 DNA sequence: TGTGCCAGCAGCCCCCCTATAGGAACTACAGATACGCAGTATTTT.

The rearrangement joins TRBV6-5 to TRBJ2-5; 7 positions match TRBD1. CDR1 is MNHEY, CDR2 SVGAGI, per germline. V was clipped by 0 bases and J by 7 bases; unmatched bases: 5. The CDR3 consists of 14 residues. The CDR3 region is CASSYSQGVGTQYF. The CDR3 bases are TGTGCCAGCAGTTACTCTCAGGGGGTCGGGACCCAGTACTTC.

This chain uses TRBV19 with TRBJ2-7; D remains ambiguous. The germline CDR1 and CDR2 sequences are LNHDA and SQIVND (reference sequence). The CDR3 length is 14 residues. V lost 5 bases and J lost 5, with 16 bases in between. The CDR3 bases are TGTGCCAGTAGTGTGGGCCCTTTAAAGGACGAGCAGTACTTC. Its protein product is CASSVGPLKDEQYF.

The chain carries TRBV9 and TRBJ2-3, with D possibly being TRBD1 (5 bases). CDR1 SGDLS and CDR2 YYNGEE come from the germline V gene. V lost 3 bases, J lost 3 bases, and 8 bases lay in between. CDR3 length: 13 amino acids. CDR3 nucleotide sequence: TGTGCCAGCAGCGCCGCAGGGACAGATACGCAGTATTTT. This gives the protein CASSAAGTDTQYF.

J is TRBJ2-7 and V is TRBV5-6, with 7 nucleotides matching TRBD1. Germline V gene sequence: CDR1 SGHDT, CDR2 YYEEEE. The CDR3 loop spans 14 amino acids. Losses at the gene ends were 4 bases for V and 7 bases for J; bases not matched to a gene: 11. As DNA, the CDR3 is TGTGCCAGCAGCCCCCGACAGGGAACGGATGAGCAGTACTTC. It specifies CASSPRQGTDEQYF.

This chain connects TRBV20-1 to TRBJ1-3; TRBD1 agrees at 9 bases. This CDR3 has 17 residues. Germline V gives CDR1 DFQATT, CDR2 SNEGSKA (reference sequence). V lost 6 bases to trimming and J lost 4 bases; unmatched junction nucleotides: 16. CDR3 nucleotides: TGCAGTGCGGTGGACCCCACGGACAGGGGACGCGGAAACACCATATATTTT. It translates to CSAVDPTDRGRGNTIYF.

V gene TRBV19 combines with J gene TRBJ1-1, with D perhaps matching TRBD1 (6 bases). V dropped 7 bases and J dropped 5 bases, with 20 bases sitting between them. The CDR3 sequence is 15 residues long. From germline, CDR1 is LNHDA and CDR2 SQIVND (reference sequence). CDR3: CASTGDNLGETEAFF. CDR3 bases: TGTGCCAGTACCGGGGACAATCTCGGGGAGACTGAAGCTTTCTTT. The complete variable domain, with remaining parts taken from reference TRBV19 and TRBJ1-1, reads DGGITQSPKYLFRKEGQNVTLSCEQNLNHDAMYWYRQDPGQGLRLIYYSQIVNDFQKGDIAEGYSVSREKKESFPLTVTSAQKNPTAFYLCASTGDNLGETEAFFGQGTRLTVV.